This entry is about one T cell receptor beta chain. Antigen unknown. This record comes from a study of PD-L1 blockade in urothelial cancer. Study summary: Patients with male sex and bladder-origin urothelial cancer accounted for about 85% of the 29 enrolled. Blood was evaluated 3 weeks (second dose) and 6 weeks after therapy began. Across blood samples, T cells had a median count of 141,255. Overall study results and limits: Patients with durable benefit had greater blood expansion of tumor-associated TCR clones 3 weeks into treatment.

The time point is: peripheral blood 6 weeks after treatment start. Only in-frame clones appear in the TCRdb table, and some are missing; sequencing was by immunoSEQ multiplex PCR. The profile shows 38,000 or so clones, roughly 85% of them singletons. Germline CDR1 reads MNHEY; CDR2 reads SMNVEV (reference sequence). V was pared by 8 bases and J by 3 bases, with 21 bases between. The CDR3 length is 16 residues. The sample consisted of PBMCs, taken around atezolizumab (anti-PD-L1) treatment. The chain recombines TRBV27 with TRBJ2-3, with D possibly TRBD2 on 7 matching bases. The source is a man between 65 and 79 years old with urothelial cancer. CDR3 in amino acids: CASGGGGEVNTDTQYF. The CDR3 DNA reads TGTGCCAGCGGAGGGGGGGGAGAGGTTAATACAGATACGCAGTATTTT.